The clone carrying this TCR beta chain was seen only a few times. The data were taken from a study of blood T cell repertoires in COVID-19. Recruits, aged about 18 to 100 years, lived in approximately 26 US areas. This CDR3 has 15 amino acids. The trim removed 5 bases at V and 3 bases at J, leaving 8 bases unmatched. Germline lookup yields CDR1 MDHEN and CDR2 SYDVKM. Sequencing used immunoSEQ multiplex PCR; TCRdb keeps in-frame clones, though not all of them. The data contain hundreds of thousands of clones, 85% to 90% of them singletons. This sequence joins TRBV28 and TRBJ2-7, with 9 bases aligning to TRBD1. Sequences were obtained from PBMCs or T cells enriched from blood (not recorded which). The receptor's source is a man aged 25 to 40 who had recovered from COVID-19. The CDR3 nucleotides read TGTGCCAGCAGTGGGGGACAGGGATTGCTCTACGAGCAGTACTTC. As protein: CASSGGQGLLYEQYF.